The 6 T cell receptor beta chains given below trace back to one sample, sequenced in a study of blood T cell repertoires in COVID-19 (TCRdb year 2020). Receptors were amplified or captured by the immunoSEQ multiplex PCR assay. Imported from immuneACCESS, the table was reduced by TCRdb to in-frame sequences with V and J called. These copies leave out some clones; in studies compared against another copy, an unresolved V gene accounts for under half, and the cause of the remainder is not known. Within this sample are about 260,000 clones, with about 86% of them counted one time only. Approximately 4.3% of the sample is taken by the ten largest. Sequenced material: PBMCs or T cells enriched from blood (not recorded which). Receptor source: a man aged 25 to 40 with acute COVID-19.

This clone was observed a few times. V is TRBV28 and J is TRBJ1-5; TRBD1 matches 8 bases. This CDR3 contains 14 residues. Trimming at V came to 6 bases and at J to 3 bases, leaving 4 bases not matched to a gene. Germline V gene lookup returns CDR1 MDHEN and CDR2 SYDVKM. The CDR3 region is CASRLTGDNQPQHF. For the CDR3, the DNA is TGTGCCAGCAGGCTGACAGGGGACAATCAGCCCCAGCATTTT.

This clone appeared a single time. The chain recombines TRBV18 with TRBJ1-5; no definite D call. The germline V gene has CDR1 KGHSH and CDR2 LQKENI. V lost 4 bases and J lost 0, with 7 bases in between. The CDR3 runs to 14 residues. The CDR3 DNA reads as TGTGCCAGCTCACTTCGGGGTAGCAATCAGCCCCAGCATTTT. This sequence encodes CASSLRGSNQPQHF. The full variable domain, rest sourced from reference TRBV18 and TRBJ1-5, is NAGVMQNPRHLVRRRGQEARLRCSPMKGHSHVYWYRQLPEEGLKFMVYLQKENIIDESGMPKERFSAEFPKEGPSILRIQQVVRGDSAAYFCASSLRGSNQPQHFGDGTRLSIL.

This clone was seen a few times. V usage is TRBV7-2 and J usage is TRBJ1-4; 7 bases are shared with TRBD1. Trimming at V came to 5 bases and at J to 4 bases, leaving 10 bases not matched to a gene. The CDR3 is 16 residues long. Per the germline V gene, CDR1 is SGHTA and CDR2 is FQGNSA. CDR3 region: CASSIDPGTVNEKLFF. CDR3 nucleotide sequence: TGTGCCAGCAGCATTGATCCCGGGACAGTTAATGAAAAACTGTTTTTT.

This clone was observed a few times. V is TRBV10-1 and J is TRBJ2-7, with 11 nucleotides matching TRBD2. This CDR3 has 20 residues. Germline CDR1 is WNHNN and CDR2 is SYGVQD (reference sequence). J gave up 4 bases and V 6 bases, and 23 bases lay outside the gene matches. CDR3 protein: CASRMKGLAGGGCVRYEQYV. For the CDR3, the DNA is TGCGCCAGCAGGATGAAGGGGCTAGCGGGAGGTGGGTGTGTTCGATACGAGCAGTACGTC.

This rearrangement joins TRBV5-1 to TRBJ2-3, with 10 positions matching TRBD2. Germline lookup yields CDR1 SGHRS and CDR2 YFSETQ. V was pared by 0 bases and J by 6 bases, with 19 bases of the junction left unmatched. There are 20 residues in the CDR3. The CDR3 DNA sequence: TGCGCCAGCAGCTTGGATGGTCGTGGAGTGGGCCTAGCGGGGGTTGATACGCAGTATTTT. Amino acid sequence: CASSLDGRGVGLAGVDTQYF.

This clone was picked up many times. The rearrangement joins TRBV11-3 to TRBJ1-6; D gene uncertain. V was cut by 3 bases and J by 10 bases, with 10 bases left in between. This CDR3 has 13 residues. Germline V gene lookup returns CDR1 SGHNT and CDR2 YENEEA. The CDR3 DNA is TGTGCCAGCAGCTTCGATTCCGGGTCACCCCTCCACTTT. This codes for CASSFDSGSPLHF.